This TCR beta chain comes out of a study of blood T cells in healthy people across ages. Notes on the study in general: What prevented conclusive comparison of naive and antigen-experienced cells was that PBMCs were unsorted.

With a J-beta primer mix and a sample-barcoded 5' primer, a second PCR ran about 6 to 11 cycles. Via MiXCR, TCRdb re-called the 5' RACE reads, giving one row per CDR3 protein. The profile shows over a million distinct CDR3 sequences, approximately 63% of them singletons. This clonotype occurred a few times. Its cognate antigen is unknown. Trimming cost V 5 bases and J 2 bases; bases outside gene matches: 13. CDR3 length: 19 amino acids. CDR1 and CDR2 from the germline V gene are DFQATT and SNEGSKA (reference sequence). Input material: blood. This clonotype was obtained from a man younger than 35 in good health. The chain recombines TRBV20-1 with TRBJ2-3; 16 nucleotides align to TRBD2. CDR3 in amino acids: CSARGGLAGGPPPTDTQYF. The CDR3 coding sequence is TGCAGTGCTCGGGGGGGACTAGCGGGAGGGCCCCCCCCCACAGATACGCAGTATTTT.